The subject of this entry is one T cell receptor (beta chain). Its antigen is still unknown. Base qualities are not at hand, and no much larger clone is one base apart. The data were obtained in a study of cytomegalovirus exposure and HLA in healthy donors (dated by TCRdb to the late 2010s). Background for the entire study: A later analysis indicated that the roughly 120 validation repertoires were generated on the platform also employed for the 700 or so repertoires of the first cohort. High-throughput TCR immunosequencing, statistical association of individual TCRs with disease status, and machine learning were combined to predict cytomegalovirus infection status. A separate validation cohort of more than 100 different subjects was used in addition to the roughly 700-subject first cohort. The study was designed to test whether signatures of past pathogen exposure could be identified by cataloging public T cell receptors.

The library relied on the immunoSEQ multiplex PCR assay. Per the source publication's procedure: A statistical classification framework was built to diagnose cytomegalovirus status from the catalog of TCR beta chain sequences. This immuneACCESS table, as held by TCRdb, lists in-frame sequences with V and J called but not all clones. Of the missing ones, under half trace to an unresolved V gene in checked studies; the others have no known cause. Clone size and V and J calls were adopted from that table, with D and trimming inferred from the DNA. The sample table lists 150,000 to 250,000 clones, 84% of them with a count of one. The ten largest clones represent 13% of the sample. The donors were included in the validation cohort of roughly 130 subjects, a group kept apart from the approximately 670-subject first cohort. The germline V and J ends show losses of 0 bases and 4 bases respectively, and no gene match explains 8 bases of the junction. Per the germline V gene, SGHRS is the CDR1 and YFSETQ is the CDR2. Taken from cysteine to phenylalanine, the CDR3 has 18 residues. The only DNA kept is the CDR3, 54 bases in frame from the first base.

Results the study describes overall, beyond this receptor: It was suggested by the authors that the approach could potentially be generalized to other disease states and immunological phenotypes. All 120 or so repertoires were used to score co-occurrence in the validation cohort in a later analysis, because that analysis had no HLA typing for the cohort. The classifier was reported to diagnose cytomegalovirus status with high specificity and sensitivity in both the original and validation cohorts. Of the cluster scores, around 95% were above 0 in a later analysis, which found that TCRs clustered in the first cohort also tended to co-occur in the 120 validation repertoires. Across donors, most TCR sequences were observed very rarely, whereas some public TCRs were present in many individuals. In vitro tests confirmed that a few of the cytomegalovirus-associated TCR beta chains recognize cytomegalovirus antigens. In the study, around 160 TCR beta chains were listed as associated with cytomegalovirus.

The source material was PBMCs. This TCR derives from a woman aged 30 to 39 in good health and CMV-seropositive. The V gene is TRBV5-1 and the J gene is TRBJ2-1; 12 central nucleotides agree with TRBD2. The nucleotide sequence is TGCGCCAGCAGCTTGGGTCCTAGCGGGAGGGGCGGTTACAATGAGCAGTTCTTC. Translated, this is CASSLGPSGRGGYNEQFF.